The table lists the clone carrying this T cell receptor beta chain with a count of one. RNA in amounts of about 0.5 to 1 ug was reverse transcribed with random hexamers. From the immunoSEQ multiplex PCR reads, TCRdb called clonotypes with MiXCR, one entry per CDR3 protein. The data contain over 130,000 distinct CDR3 sequences, around 95% of them singletons. The data derive from a study of CD8 T cells in Susac syndrome. CDR3 length: 12 amino acids. V dropped 2 bases and J dropped 7 bases, with 8 bases sitting between them. This TCR was recovered from a human donor with Susac syndrome. Sequencing was done on a sample of CD4+ T cells from PBMCs. The chain joins TRBV12-3 or TRBV12-4 to TRBJ1-1; possibly TRBD1 for D (5 bases). CDR3 sequence (DNA): TGTGCCAGCAGTTTACGACAGTTTGAAGCTTTCTTT. It codes for CASSLRQFEAFF.